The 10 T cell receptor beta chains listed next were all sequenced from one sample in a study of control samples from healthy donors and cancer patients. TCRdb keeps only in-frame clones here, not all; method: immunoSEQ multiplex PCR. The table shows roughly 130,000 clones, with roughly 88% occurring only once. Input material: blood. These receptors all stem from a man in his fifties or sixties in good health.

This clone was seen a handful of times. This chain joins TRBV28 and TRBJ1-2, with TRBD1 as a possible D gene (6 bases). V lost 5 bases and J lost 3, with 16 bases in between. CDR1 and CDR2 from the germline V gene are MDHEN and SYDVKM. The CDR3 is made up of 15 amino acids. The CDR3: CASSIQGGWHYGYTF. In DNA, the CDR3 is TGTGCCAGCAGTATACAGGGAGGATGGCACTATGGCTACACCTTC.

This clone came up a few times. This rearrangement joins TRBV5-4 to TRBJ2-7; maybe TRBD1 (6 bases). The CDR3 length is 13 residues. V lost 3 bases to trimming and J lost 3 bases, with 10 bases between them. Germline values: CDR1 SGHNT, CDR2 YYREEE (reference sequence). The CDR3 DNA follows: TGTGCCAGCAGCTATACAGGGCACTACGAGCAGTACTTC. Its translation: CASSYTGHYEQYF.

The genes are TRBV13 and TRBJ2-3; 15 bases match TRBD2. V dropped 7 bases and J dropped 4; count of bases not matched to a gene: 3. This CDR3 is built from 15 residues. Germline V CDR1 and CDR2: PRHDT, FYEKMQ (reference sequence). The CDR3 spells CASTRTSGGADTQYF. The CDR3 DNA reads TGTGCCAGCACCCGGACTAGCGGGGGGGCAGATACGCAGTATTTT.

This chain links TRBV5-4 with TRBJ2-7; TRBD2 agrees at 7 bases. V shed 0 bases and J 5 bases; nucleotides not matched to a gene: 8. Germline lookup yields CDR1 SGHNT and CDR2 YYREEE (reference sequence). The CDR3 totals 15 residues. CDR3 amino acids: CASSLGASGLDEQYF. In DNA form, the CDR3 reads TGTGCCAGCAGCTTGGGGGCTAGCGGCCTAGACGAGCAGTACTTC.

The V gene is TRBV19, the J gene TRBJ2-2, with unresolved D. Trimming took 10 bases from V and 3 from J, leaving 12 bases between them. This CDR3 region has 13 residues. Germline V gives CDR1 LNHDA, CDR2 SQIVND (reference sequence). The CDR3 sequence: CATKLPDTGELFF. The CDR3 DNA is TGTGCCACCAAGCTACCCGACACCGGGGAGCTGTTTTTT.

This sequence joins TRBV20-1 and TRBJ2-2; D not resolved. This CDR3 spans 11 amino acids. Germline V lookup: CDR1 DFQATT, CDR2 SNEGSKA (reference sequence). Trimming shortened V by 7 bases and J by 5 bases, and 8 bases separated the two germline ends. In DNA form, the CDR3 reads TGCAGTGGCAGACGGACCGGGGAGCTGTTTTTT. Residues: CSGRRTGELFF.

The CDR3 protein is CASSTSALGETQYF. CDR3 in DNA: TGCGCCAGCAGCACATCTGCGTTGGGCGAGACCCAGTACTTC. The V gene is TRBV5-1, the J gene TRBJ2-5; no firm D call. The germline CDR1 and CDR2 sequences are SGHRS and YFSETQ. CDR3 size: 14 residues. V lost 4 bases to trimming and J lost 5 bases, with 15 bases between them.

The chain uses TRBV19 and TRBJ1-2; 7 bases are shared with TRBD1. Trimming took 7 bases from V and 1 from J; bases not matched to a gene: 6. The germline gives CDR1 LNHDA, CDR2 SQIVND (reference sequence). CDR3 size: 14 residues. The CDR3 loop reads CASTRDRNNYGYTF. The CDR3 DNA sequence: TGTGCCAGTACCCGGGACAGAAATAACTATGGCTACACCTTC.

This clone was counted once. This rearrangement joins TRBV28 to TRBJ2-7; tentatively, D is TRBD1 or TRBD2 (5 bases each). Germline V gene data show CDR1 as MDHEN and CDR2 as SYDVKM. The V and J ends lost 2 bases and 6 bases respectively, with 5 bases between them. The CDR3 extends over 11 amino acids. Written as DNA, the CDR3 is TGTGCCAGCAGTTTAGGGGGCGAGCAGTACTTC. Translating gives CASSLGGEQYF.

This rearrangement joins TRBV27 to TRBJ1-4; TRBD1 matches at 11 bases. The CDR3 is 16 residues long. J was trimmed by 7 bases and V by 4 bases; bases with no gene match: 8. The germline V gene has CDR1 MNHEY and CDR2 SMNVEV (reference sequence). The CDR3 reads CASSSFRTGGGEKLFF. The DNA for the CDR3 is TGTGCCAGCAGTTCCTTTCGGACAGGGGGCGGTGAAAAACTGTTTTTT.